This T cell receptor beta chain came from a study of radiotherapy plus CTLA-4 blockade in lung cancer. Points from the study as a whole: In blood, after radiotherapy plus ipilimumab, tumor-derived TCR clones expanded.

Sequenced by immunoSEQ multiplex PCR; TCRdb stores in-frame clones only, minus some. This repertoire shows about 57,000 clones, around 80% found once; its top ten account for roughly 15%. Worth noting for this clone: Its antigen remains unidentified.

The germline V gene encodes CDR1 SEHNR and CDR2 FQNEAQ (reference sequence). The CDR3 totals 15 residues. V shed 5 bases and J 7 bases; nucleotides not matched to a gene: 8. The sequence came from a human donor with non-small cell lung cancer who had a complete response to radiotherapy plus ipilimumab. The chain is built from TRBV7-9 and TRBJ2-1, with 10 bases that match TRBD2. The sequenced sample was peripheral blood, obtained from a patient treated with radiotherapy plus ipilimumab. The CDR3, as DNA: TGTGCCAGCAGCCCACGACTAGCGGGCGTTAATGAGCAGTTCTTC. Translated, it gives CASSPRLAGVNEQFF.